The 26 T cell receptor beta chains below all came from one sample that was sequenced in a study of blood T cell repertoires in COVID-19. Some clones are missing from TCRdb's copy, which holds only in-frame ones; the method was immunoSEQ multiplex PCR. The repertoire holds 240,000 or so clones, with around 90% as singletons. What was sequenced was peripheral blood. These receptors were collected from a woman aged 25 to 39 with acute or convalescent COVID-19.

This chain connects TRBV4-1 to TRBJ1-4; a weak D match, TRBD1 (6 bases). The CDR3 extends over 15 amino acids. V dropped 2 bases and J dropped 3 bases, with 10 bases sitting between them. The V gene's germline CDR1 is MGHRA and CDR2 YSYEKL. The CDR3 sequence is CASSQQGQSNEKLFF. Here the CDR3 DNA reads TGCGCCAGCAGCCAACAAGGACAGTCTAATGAAAAACTGTTTTTT.

This clone was picked up one time. The gene calls are TRBV9 and TRBJ2-1; the D gene is possibly TRBD1 (6 bases). Trimming took off 3 bases at V and 5 bases at J, with 12 bases between the two ends. Germline V gene sequence: CDR1 SGDLS, CDR2 YYNGEE. This CDR3 has 14 residues. CDR3 sequence: CASSAPGANNEQFF. DNA of the CDR3: TGTGCCAGCAGCGCCCCAGGGGCCAACAATGAGCAGTTCTTC.

This chain links TRBV5-6 with TRBJ2-1, with 7 bases identical to TRBD2. The V segment lost 1 base and the J segment 4 bases; nucleotides outside the gene matches: 5. Germline CDR1 and CDR2: SGHDT and YYEEEE. The CDR3 has 15 residues. The CDR3 nucleotides read TGTGCCAGCAGCTTGCCTAGCGGAGTATACAATGAGCAGTTCTTC. Residues: CASSLPSGVYNEQFF.

The CDR3 here is CASTQDRAGRPQHF. The DNA of the CDR3 is TGTGCCAGTACTCAAGACAGGGCAGGACGGCCCCAGCATTTT. This chain joins TRBV19 and TRBJ1-5; 7 bases match TRBD1. The ends lost 7 bases at V and 9 bases at J; junction bases unmatched: 12. The CDR3 is 14 amino acids. The germline gives CDR1 LNHDA, CDR2 SQIVND (reference sequence). Based on the CDR3 plus reference TRBV19 and TRBJ1-5, the full variable domain is DGGITQSPKYLFRKEGQNVTLSCEQNLNHDAMYWYRQDPGQGLRLIYYSQIVNDFQKGDIAEGYSVSREKKESFPLTVTSAQKNPTAFYLCASTQDRAGRPQHFGDGTRLSIL.

The CDR3 region is CASSEGTSDYSYEQYF. CDR3 DNA: TGTGCCAGCAGTGAAGGAACTAGCGATTACTCCTACGAGCAGTACTTC. V is TRBV25-1 and J is TRBJ2-7; 7 positions agree with TRBD2. The V gene's germline CDR1 is MGHDK and CDR2 SYGVNS. The CDR3 covers 16 residues. With V trimmed by 2 bases and J by 0 bases, 7 bases remained unmatched.

The chain recombines TRBV29-1 with TRBJ2-5; tentative D call: TRBD2 (5 bases). Germline V lookup: CDR1 SQVTM, CDR2 ANQGSEA. V lost 2 bases to trimming and J lost 2 bases, with 12 bases between them. CDR3 length equals 14 residues. CDR3 DNA sequence: TGCAGCGTTGAATTGGGCGGGCTTCAAGAGACCCAGTACTTC. It encodes CSVELGGLQETQYF.

This chain connects TRBV19 to TRBJ2-7, with TRBD1 as a possible D gene (6 bases). The CDR3 is made up of 12 amino acids. Germline CDR1 is LNHDA and CDR2 is SQIVND (reference sequence). Trimming left V 6 bases short and J 6 bases short, with 12 bases between. CDR3 DNA: TGTGCCAGTAGGACAGGCCTCGCCGAGCAGTACTTC. It encodes CASRTGLAEQYF.

This chain joins TRBV5-6 and TRBJ1-2; D perhaps matches TRBD1 (5 bases). Trimming left V 0 bases short and J 4 bases short, with 16 bases between. Germline CDR1 is SGHDT and CDR2 is YYEEEE. This CDR3 comprises 16 residues. CDR3 bases: TGTGCCAGCAGCTTGGCGGTTGTGGGGCCGGGCTATGGCTACACCTTC. Its translation is CASSLAVVGPGYGYTF.

V is TRBV30 and J is TRBJ2-7; D may be TRBD2 (5 bases). This CDR3 contains 11 residues. Germline assignment: CDR1 GTSNPN and CDR2 SVGIG (reference sequence). The V end lost 2 bases, the J end lost 4 bases, and 6 bases lay between the germline ends. CDR3 protein: CAWSRGYEQYF. The CDR3, as DNA: TGTGCCTGGAGTCGGGGTTACGAGCAGTACTTC.

J is TRBJ2-7 and V is TRBV30; 11 nucleotides line up with TRBD1. With V trimmed by 4 bases and J by 2 bases, 4 bases remained unmatched. This CDR3 comprises 14 residues. The V gene's germline CDR1 is GTSNPN and CDR2 SVGIG (reference sequence). CDR3 sequence: CAWIPGQGAYEQYF. CDR3 nucleotides: TGTGCCTGGATACCGGGACAGGGGGCCTACGAGCAGTACTTC.

The CDR3 bases are TGCGCCAGCAGCACCGCGGGGACTAGTTTTACAGATACGCAGTATTTT. Protein product: CASSTAGTSFTDTQYF. The rearrangement joins TRBV5-1 to TRBJ2-3; 8 nucleotides align to TRBD2. Germline CDR1 and CDR2: SGHRS and YFSETQ. This CDR3 spans 16 amino acids. V dropped 4 bases and J dropped 3; count of bases not matched to a gene: 10.

This clone was counted a single time. V gene TRBV7-2 combines with J gene TRBJ2-7; D is ambiguous. The CDR3 is 14 amino acids. Trimming left V 2 bases short and J 2 bases short, with 10 bases between. Germline V gene sequence: CDR1 SGHTA, CDR2 FQGNSA. The CDR3 DNA sequence: TGTGCCAGCAGCTTACTCCCAGGCCCCTACGAGCAGTACTTC. Translating gives CASSLLPGPYEQYF. Full variable domain (outside the CDR3, taken from reference TRBV7-2 and TRBJ2-7): GAGVSQSPSNKVTEKGKDVELRCDPISGHTALYWYRQSLGQGLEFLIYFQGNSAPDKSGLPSDRFSAERTGGSVSTLTIQRTQQEDSAVYLCASSLLPGPYEQYFGPGTRLTVT.

The chain uses TRBV30 and TRBJ2-1; 10 bases are shared with TRBD2. After removal of 6 bases from V and 4 bases from J, the junction contained 3 bases not matched to a gene. The V gene's germline CDR1 is GTSNPN and CDR2 SVGIG (reference sequence). This CDR3 is built from 13 residues. The CDR3 loop is CACEREGYNEQFF. The CDR3 region has the DNA TGTGCCTGCGAGCGGGAGGGGTACAATGAGCAGTTCTTC.

The chain couples TRBV10-3 to TRBJ2-4, with a tentative D call TRBD2 (5 bases). V was pared by 8 bases and J by 9 bases, with 23 bases between. Per germline, CDR1 ENHRY and CDR2 SYGVKD. The length of the CDR3 is 15 residues. CDR3: CAIRSGAGPASIQYF. DNA for the CDR3: TGTGCCATCCGAAGCGGCGCCGGCCCCGCAAGCATTCAGTACTTC.

CDR3 nucleotides: TGTGCCAGCAGCTCCCCCCCCGCGGCACAGGGTCAGCCCCAGCATTTT. Protein sequence: CASSSPPAAQGQPQHF. The chain combines TRBV7-3 with TRBJ1-5; a weak D match, TRBD1 (6 bases). The CDR3 runs to 16 residues. Germline-derived CDR1 and CDR2 are SGHTA and FQGTGA. The V end was cut by 4 bases, the J end by 6 bases, with 19 bases between. The full variable domain, its missing parts supplied by reference TRBV7-3 and TRBJ1-5, is GAGVSQTPSNKVTEKGKYVELRCDPISGHTALYWYRQSLGQGPEFLIYFQGTGAADDSGLPNDRFFAVRPEGSVSTLKIQRTERGDSAVYLCASSSPPAAQGQPQHFGDGTRLSIL.

The chain joins TRBV20-1 to TRBJ2-5; possible D gene TRBD2, 5 bases. This CDR3 is built from 16 residues. V was trimmed by 3 bases and J by 2 bases, leaving 19 bases between them. Germline lookup yields CDR1 DFQATT and CDR2 SNEGSKA (reference sequence). CDR3 coding DNA: TGCAGTGCTAGTCCTCCCGTGGGAGCGGATCAAGAGACCCAGTACTTC. Translating it yields CSASPPVGADQETQYF.

The chain links TRBV5-1 to TRBJ2-3; D unclear. The ends were cut back, 1 base at V and 0 bases at J, with 9 bases in the middle. This CDR3 region has 15 residues. From germline, CDR1 is SGHRS and CDR2 YFSETQ. The CDR3 DNA is TGCGCCAGCAGCTTGACGGCGGTAAGCACAGATACGCAGTATTTT. Amino acids: CASSLTAVSTDTQYF.

The J gene is TRBJ2-7, the V gene TRBV16; D is ambiguous. The CDR3 loop spans 13 amino acids. Germline CDR1 KGHSY, CDR2 FQNENV. The V gene lost 6 bases and the J gene lost 3 bases, with 12 bases spanning the gap. CDR3: CASRMLISYEQYF. CDR3 nucleotide sequence: TGTGCCAGCAGGATGCTCATTAGCTACGAGCAGTACTTC.

The genes are TRBV7-3 and TRBJ2-7; 8 bases line up with TRBD1. This CDR3 region has 13 residues. CDR1 and CDR2 (germline): SGHTA, FQGTGA. The junction had 3 bases not matched to a gene; V was cut back by 3 bases and J by 5 bases. DNA of the CDR3: TGTGCCAGCAGCTTGACAGGGGAACACGAGCAGTACTTC. Protein sequence: CASSLTGEHEQYF.

Here the CDR3 DNA reads TGTGCCAGCAGCCTTCCGAACAAGAATGAGCAGTTCTTC. It codes for CASSLPNKNEQFF. The V call is TRBV4-2, the J call TRBJ2-1, with D unclear. The V gene's germline CDR1 is LGHNA and CDR2 YNFKEQ. CDR3 length equals 13 residues. The ends were cut back, 4 bases at V and 7 bases at J, with 11 bases in the middle.

The CDR3 nucleotides read TGTGCCTGGAAACGGGCGGGGAGCAATTCACCCCTCCACTTT. Protein sequence: CAWKRAGSNSPLHF. This rearrangement joins TRBV30 to TRBJ1-6, with D unclear. V shed 4 bases and J shed 7 bases, with 14 bases lying between them. The CDR3 extends over 14 amino acids. Germline CDR1 reads GTSNPN; CDR2 reads SVGIG (reference sequence).

The chain employs TRBV3-1 (or the pseudogene TRBV3-2) and TRBJ1-3, with D perhaps TRBD1 (6 bases). Deletions cut 1 base from V and 0 bases from J, with 7 bases between. The CDR3 sequence is 15 residues long. CDR1 is LGHDT and CDR2 is YNNKEL in the germline V gene (reference sequence). CDR3 region: CASSQGTVSGNTIYF. CDR3 nucleotides: TGTGCCAGCAGCCAAGGGACAGTCTCTGGAAACACCATATATTTT.

This clone was picked up a small number of times. V gene TRBV4-1 combines with J gene TRBJ1-1; unclear D gene. This CDR3 comprises 15 residues. The V end was cut by 1 base, the J end by 1 base, with 10 bases between. Looked up from germline, CDR1 is MGHRA and CDR2 is YSYEKL. The CDR3 is CASSQVEGTNTEAFF. The CDR3 DNA reads as TGCGCCAGCAGCCAAGTAGAGGGCACGAACACTGAAGCTTTCTTT.

This clone was detected a few times. The CDR3 reads CASSSRSLTQYEQYF. DNA for the CDR3: TGTGCCAGCAGCTCCCGATCATTAACACAATACGAGCAGTACTTC. The chain employs TRBV5-6 and TRBJ2-7; D unresolved. Germline V CDR1 and CDR2: SGHDT, YYEEEE. There are 15 residues in the CDR3. V was trimmed by 3 bases and J by 4 bases, leaving 17 bases between them.

This chain links TRBV6-5 with TRBJ2-6, with D maybe TRBD1 (6 bases). Germline lookup yields CDR1 MNHEY and CDR2 SVGAGI. The CDR3 consists of 16 residues. V lost 2 bases and J 3 bases, leaving 11 bases between the germline ends. The DNA of the CDR3 is TGTGCCAGCAGTTACCGGACAGTTCGTGGGGCCAACGTCCTGACTTTC. Translating it yields CASSYRTVRGANVLTF.

This chain links TRBV5-4 with TRBJ2-1; tentatively, D is TRBD2 (6 bases). The V end lost 4 bases, the J end lost 8 bases, and 19 bases lay between the germline ends. CDR1 is SGHNT, CDR2 YYREEE, per germline (reference sequence). The CDR3 contains 15 residues. CDR3 protein: CASSTPGLKRDEQFF. The CDR3 DNA reads as TGTGCCAGCAGCACGCCGGGACTCAAGCGGGATGAGCAGTTCTTC.